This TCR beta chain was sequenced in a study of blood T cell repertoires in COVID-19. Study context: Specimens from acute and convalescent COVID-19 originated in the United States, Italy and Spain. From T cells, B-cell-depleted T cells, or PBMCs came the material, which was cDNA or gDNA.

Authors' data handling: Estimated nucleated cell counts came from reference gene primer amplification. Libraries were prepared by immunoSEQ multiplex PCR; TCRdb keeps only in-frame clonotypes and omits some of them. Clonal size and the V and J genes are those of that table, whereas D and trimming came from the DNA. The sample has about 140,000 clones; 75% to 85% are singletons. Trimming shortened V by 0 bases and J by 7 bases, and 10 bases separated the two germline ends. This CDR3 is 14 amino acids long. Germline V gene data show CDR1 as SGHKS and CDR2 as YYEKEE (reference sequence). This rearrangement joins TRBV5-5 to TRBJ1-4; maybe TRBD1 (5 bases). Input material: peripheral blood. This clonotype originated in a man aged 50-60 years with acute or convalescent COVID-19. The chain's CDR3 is CASSLEPGREKLFF. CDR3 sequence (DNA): TGTGCCAGCAGCTTGGAACCAGGGCGTGAAAAACTGTTTTTT.